A single sample is the source of the 31 T cell receptor beta chains below, sequenced in a study of blood T cell repertoires in COVID-19. Some clones are missing from TCRdb's copy, which holds only in-frame ones; the method was immunoSEQ multiplex PCR. The data contain fewer than 350,000 clones, 80% to 90% of them singletons. The sample taken for sequencing was PBMCs or T cells enriched from blood (not recorded which). These receptors all stem from a man aged 30-40 years who had recovered from COVID-19.

V and J are TRBV30 and TRBJ1-1; weak D call: TRBD1 (5 bases). V lost 1 base, J lost 4 bases, and 13 bases lay in between. The CDR3 is 14 amino acids. Per germline, CDR1 GTSNPN and CDR2 SVGIG (reference sequence). CDR3: CAWSEAAGGTEAFF. The CDR3 DNA reads as TGTGCCTGGAGTGAGGCGGCCGGGGGCACTGAAGCTTTCTTT. The full variable domain, rest sourced from reference TRBV30 and TRBJ1-1, is SQTIHQWPATLVQPVGSPLSLECTVEGTSNPNLYWYRQAAGRGLQLLFYSVGIGQISSEVPQNLSASRPQDRQFILSSKKLLLSDSGFYLCAWSEAAGGTEAFFGQGTRLTVV.

The chain uses TRBV18 and TRBJ1-5; D unresolved. The CDR3 sequence is 13 residues long. Looked up from germline, CDR1 is KGHSH and CDR2 is LQKENI. Trimming took 5 bases from V and 6 from J, leaving 11 bases between them. The DNA for the CDR3 is TGTGCCAGCTCATGGGAGGAACGTCAGCCCCAGCATTTT. This gives the protein CASSWEERQPQHF.

The chain employs TRBV6-5 and TRBJ1-2; D uncertain. The CDR3 totals 14 residues. In germline, CDR1 is MNHEY, CDR2 SVGAGI. Trimming shortened V by 4 bases and J by 4 bases, and 13 bases separated the two germline ends. CDR3 sequence: CASSSSYRGYGYTF. DNA for the CDR3: TGTGCCAGCAGTTCATCATACCGGGGCTATGGCTACACCTTC.

The chain links TRBV6-1 to TRBJ1-3, with D perhaps TRBD1 (6 bases). Germline V CDR1 and CDR2: MNHNS, SASEGT. V dropped 0 bases and J dropped 1 base, with 10 bases sitting between them. This CDR3 comprises 16 residues. CDR3 protein: CASSEALGQSGNTIYF. As DNA, the CDR3 is TGTGCCAGCAGTGAAGCGCTTGGACAGTCTGGAAACACCATATATTTT.

The CDR3 loop is CSAQGGQGREKLFF. The DNA for the CDR3 is TGCAGCGCTCAGGGGGGACAGGGAAGGGAAAAACTGTTTTTT. The genes are TRBV29-1 and TRBJ1-4, with 9 bases fitting TRBD1. Germline assignment: CDR1 SQVTM and CDR2 ANQGSEA. V trimming: 7 bases; J trimming: 8 bases; junction bases outside the gene matches: 11. CDR3 size: 14 residues.

The chain carries TRBV6-5 and TRBJ1-2; the match to TRBD1 covers 8 bases. CDR3 size: 14 residues. V lost 10 bases to trimming and J lost 4 bases; unmatched junction nucleotides: 11. CDR1 is MNHEY, CDR2 SVGAGI, per germline. The CDR3 is CATSRTGKAYGYTF. For the CDR3, the DNA is TGTGCCACCTCCCGGACAGGGAAGGCCTATGGCTACACCTTC.

The V and J genes are TRBV10-1 and TRBJ1-1, with 8 bases fitting TRBD1. Looked up from germline, CDR1 is WNHNN and CDR2 is SYGVQD (reference sequence). This CDR3 is built from 13 residues. Trimming at V came to 5 bases and at J to 4 bases, leaving 3 bases not matched to a gene. CDR3 sequence: CASSPGGITEAFF. CDR3 nucleotides: TGCGCCAGCAGTCCAGGGGGCATCACTGAAGCTTTCTTT.

The chain links TRBV4-2 to TRBJ2-3; 7 nucleotides match TRBD2. Germline trimming cut 0 bases from V and 4 bases from J; bases unmatched to any gene: 4. The CDR3 extends over 15 amino acids. CDR1 and CDR2 (germline): LGHNA, YNFKEQ. The CDR3 DNA follows: TGTGCCAGCAGCCAAGAGCGGGGGAGGGCAGATACGCAGTATTTT. Residues: CASSQERGRADTQYF.

The rearrangement links TRBV5-1 to TRBJ1-2; 8 bases line up with TRBD1. The CDR3 length is 14 residues. The ends lost 3 bases at V and 6 bases at J; junction bases unmatched: 7. Germline values: CDR1 SGHRS, CDR2 YFSETQ. DNA for the CDR3: TGCGCCAGCAGCTCAACGACAGGGGTTGATGGCTACACCTTC. This encodes CASSSTTGVDGYTF.

V usage is TRBV9 and J usage is TRBJ1-3; D is perhaps TRBD1 (6 bases). This CDR3 region has 14 residues. Germline assignment: CDR1 SGDLS and CDR2 YYNGEE. Trimming stripped 1 base from V and 8 bases from J, with 13 bases between. This CDR3 reads CASSVSGGPDTIYF. CDR3 coding DNA: TGTGCCAGCAGCGTAAGCGGGGGGCCGGACACCATATATTTT.

V is TRBV7-9 and J is TRBJ2-4; D is perhaps TRBD1 (6 bases). Per germline, CDR1 SEHNR and CDR2 FQNEAQ (reference sequence). The CDR3 length is 14 residues. The V gene lost 1 base and the J gene lost 3 bases, with 7 bases spanning the gap. CDR3 DNA sequence: TGTGCCAGCAGCTTAGGGACAGTCAAAAACATTCAGTACTTC. It is translated as CASSLGTVKNIQYF.

This rearrangement joins TRBV4-1 to TRBJ2-5; D may be TRBD1 (5 bases). The germline V gene encodes CDR1 MGHRA and CDR2 YSYEKL. The CDR3 spans 16 residues. Between the trimmed V and J ends, which lost 1 base and 2 bases, there was a span of 14 bases. CDR3 nucleotides: TGCGCCAGCAGCCAAGCAAACCCCAGGGCTCAAGAGACCCAGTACTTC. Amino acid sequence: CASSQANPRAQETQYF.

The chain links TRBV6-2 or TRBV6-3 to TRBJ1-2; 9 nucleotides match TRBD1. Looked up from germline, CDR1 is MNHEY and CDR2 is SVGEGT. V lost 5 bases and J lost 6; bases outside the gene matches: 7. This CDR3 has 14 amino acids. DNA for the CDR3: TGTGCCAGCAGTGACCGGGACAGGGTCGATGGCTACACCTTC. Amino acid sequence: CASSDRDRVDGYTF.

The chain couples TRBV19 to TRBJ2-7; 8 bases match TRBD1. The length of the CDR3 is 14 residues. V dropped 6 bases and J dropped 5; count of bases not matched to a gene: 9. Germline V gene data show CDR1 as LNHDA and CDR2 as SQIVND (reference sequence). In DNA, the CDR3 is TGTGCCAGTAGCACGACAGGGGAGTCCCACGAGCAGTACTTC. As protein: CASSTTGESHEQYF.

The chain joins TRBV15 to TRBJ1-3; D remains unclear. V was pared by 0 bases and J by 6 bases, with 12 bases between. CDR3 length equals 15 residues. Germline CDR1 and CDR2: LNHNV and YYDKDF (reference sequence). The DNA for the CDR3 is TGTGCCACCAGCAGAGATGTCGAGGGCGCAAACACCATATATTTT. Its protein is CATSRDVEGANTIYF.

This clone showed up just a few times. The CDR3 region has the DNA TGTGCCAGCAGCTTAACAACGGCTGGCAGGGAAGCTTTCTTT. Translated, it gives CASSLTTAGREAFF. The chain has TRBV7-3 and TRBJ1-1; D call uncertain. The germline V gene has CDR1 SGHTA and CDR2 FQGTGA. The CDR3 loop spans 14 amino acids. V dropped 0 bases and J dropped 8 bases, with 13 bases sitting between them.

The chain uses TRBV2 and TRBJ2-7; D might be TRBD1 (6 bases). The CDR3 extends over 14 amino acids. V was shortened by 6 bases and J by 5 bases, with 17 bases between the two germline ends. The V gene's germline CDR1 is SNHLY and CDR2 FYNNEI. The CDR3 loop reads CASRKPGHSDEQYF. The CDR3 DNA follows: TGTGCCAGCAGAAAGCCGGGACATAGCGACGAGCAGTACTTC.

The J gene is TRBJ1-6, the V gene TRBV4-1; a weak D match, TRBD1 (5 bases). V gave up 3 bases and J gave up 0 bases, with 12 bases separating them. From germline, CDR1 is MGHRA and CDR2 YSYEKL. The CDR3 covers 17 residues. The CDR3 region is CASSQGYGGSYNSPLHF. The CDR3 DNA sequence: TGCGCCAGCAGCCAGGGATACGGGGGCTCCTATAATTCACCCCTCCACTTT.

The gene calls are TRBV6-2 or TRBV6-3 and TRBJ2-1; 8 bases match TRBD1. The CDR3 is made up of 16 amino acids. Germline CDR1 and CDR2: MNHEY and SVGEGT. With 1 base clipped from V and 5 bases from J, the junction kept 7 bases outside the gene matches. The CDR3 nucleotides are TGTGCCAGCAGTTACTTGGCAGGGGGCGTCGACAATGAGCAGTTCTTC. Protein: CASSYLAGGVDNEQFF.

This chain links TRBV10-2 with TRBJ2-7; 9 nucleotides align to TRBD2. Germline V gene data show CDR1 as WSHSY and CDR2 as SAAADI. V gave up 4 bases and J gave up 3 bases; unmatched junction bases: 7. CDR3 length: 15 amino acids. The CDR3 bases are TGCGCCAGCAGTGTCCTAGCGGGGACTTTCTACGAGCAGTACTTC. Protein: CASSVLAGTFYEQYF.

The V gene is TRBV15, the J gene TRBJ2-2; 7 nucleotides match TRBD1. Looked up from germline, CDR1 is LNHNV and CDR2 is YYDKDF (reference sequence). V was clipped by 0 bases and J by 3 bases; unmatched bases: 4. This CDR3 has 16 amino acids. The CDR3 DNA sequence: TGTGCCACCAGCAGAGAACAGGGGAGTTACACCGGGGAGCTGTTTTTT. Amino acid sequence: CATSREQGSYTGELFF.

V gene TRBV4-3 combines with J gene TRBJ1-6; 7 bases fit TRBD1. CDR1 and CDR2 from the germline V gene are LGHNA and YSLEER. Losses at the gene ends were 2 bases for V and 1 base for J; bases not matched to a gene: 11. The CDR3 is made up of 19 amino acids. DNA for the CDR3: TGCGCCAGCAGCCAATTCGCCGAGACAGGGACATCCTATAATTCACCCCTCCACTTT. Translation gives CASSQFAETGTSYNSPLHF.

The V and J genes are TRBV10-2 and TRBJ2-3; tentatively, D is TRBD2 (7 bases). Trimming took 8 bases from V and 1 from J, leaving 13 bases between them. The CDR3 sequence is 14 residues long. Germline CDR1 is WSHSY and CDR2 is SAAADI. CDR3: CASGAGAGTDTQYF. The CDR3 DNA reads as TGCGCCAGCGGCGCGGGGGCGGGCACAGATACGCAGTATTTT.

The chain joins TRBV2 to TRBJ1-2; a possible D gene is TRBD1 (5 bases). Germline loops: CDR1 SNHLY, CDR2 FYNNEI. CDR3 length: 16 amino acids. V lost 8 bases to trimming and J lost 5 bases, with 24 bases between them. Here the CDR3 DNA reads TGTGCCAGCTGGCCGGGACCAGGACTATCTGGGTATGGCTACACCTTC. This sequence encodes CASWPGPGLSGYGYTF.

The V and J genes are TRBV2 and TRBJ1-5, with 7 positions matching TRBD1. This CDR3 region has 16 residues. Germline trimming cut 1 base from V and 7 bases from J; bases unmatched to any gene: 10. Per germline, CDR1 SNHLY and CDR2 FYNNEI. In nucleotides, the CDR3 is TGTGCCAGCAGTGAAGAATTTAAGGGGGCAGGCCAGCCCCAGCATTTT. Translation gives CASSEEFKGAGQPQHF.

The chain recombines TRBV10-3 with TRBJ2-3; 8 nucleotides align to TRBD1. Germline values: CDR1 ENHRY, CDR2 SYGVKD. V gave up 3 bases and J gave up 10 bases; unmatched junction bases: 12. The CDR3 is made up of 15 amino acids. This CDR3 is CAISELPGQVKAQYF. As DNA, the CDR3 is TGTGCCATCAGTGAACTCCCGGGACAGGTGAAGGCGCAGTATTTT.

The chain couples TRBV3-1 (or the pseudogene TRBV3-2) to TRBJ1-6; 7 nucleotides agree with TRBD1. The germline V gene encodes CDR1 LGHDT and CDR2 YNNKEL (reference sequence). V lost 8 bases and J lost 6; bases outside the gene matches: 7. CDR3 length equals 14 residues. The CDR3 here is CASQSRQGNSPLHF. In DNA form, the CDR3 reads TGTGCCAGCCAGAGTAGACAGGGTAATTCACCCCTCCACTTT.

This chain joins TRBV5-1 and TRBJ2-5, with a possible D match to TRBD2 (6 bases). The ends were cut back, 4 bases at V and 3 bases at J, with 13 bases in the middle. Germline V gene data show CDR1 as SGHRS and CDR2 as YFSETQ. The CDR3 loop spans 14 amino acids. CDR3: CASSGGAAKETQYF. The CDR3 region has the DNA TGCGCCAGCAGCGGCGGGGCAGCCAAAGAGACCCAGTACTTC.

The sample holds one count of this clone. The chain employs TRBV30 and TRBJ1-6; 8 nucleotides match TRBD1. CDR1 is GTSNPN and CDR2 is SVGIG in the germline V gene (reference sequence). The CDR3 is 14 amino acids. V shed 2 bases, J shed 8 bases, and the junction held 5 bases outside the gene matches. The CDR3 DNA reads as TGTGCCTGGAGTAGGACAGGGAGTGATTCACCCCTCCACTTT. Translation: CAWSRTGSDSPLHF.

The rearrangement links TRBV5-4 to TRBJ1-3; maybe TRBD1 (5 bases). The germline V gene has CDR1 SGHNT and CDR2 YYREEE (reference sequence). The CDR3 is made up of 15 amino acids. Deletions cut 1 base from V and 10 bases from J, with 18 bases between. The CDR3 spells CASSLIGPAGGTIYF. In nucleotides, the CDR3 is TGTGCCAGCAGCTTGATCGGGCCAGCGGGGGGAACCATATATTTT.

The chain recombines TRBV6-5 with TRBJ2-7; D is possibly TRBD2 (5 bases). V lost 4 bases to trimming and J lost 1 base, with 8 bases between them. The CDR3 has 13 residues. Germline V lookup: CDR1 MNHEY, CDR2 SVGAGI. CDR3 protein: CASSLRASYEQYF. The CDR3 bases are TGTGCCAGCAGTTTGAGGGCTTCCTACGAGCAGTACTTC.